Here is one TCR beta chain with its context. The assay was immunoSEQ multiplex PCR, and TCRdb's table has in-frame clones only and misses some. The sample consists of tens of thousands of clones, 84% of them appearing once. The record originates from a study of PD-L1 blockade in urothelial cancer. The time point: pretreatment peripheral blood. The germline V gene has CDR1 MGHRA and CDR2 YSYEKL. CDR3 length equals 19 residues. Trimming took 1 base from V and 2 from J; bases not matched to a gene: 9. This specimen consisted of PBMCs, obtained around atezolizumab (anti-PD-L1) treatment. This rearrangement joins TRBV4-1 to TRBJ2-1, with TRBD2 matching 12 bases. The sequence derives from a man in his 60s with urothelial cancer. The CDR3 spells CASSQGRLAGGTTYNEQFF. The CDR3 nucleotides read TGCGCCAGCAGCCAAGGAAGGCTAGCGGGGGGGACCACCTACAATGAGCAGTTCTTC.